A selection of T cell receptor beta chains follows, all from one sample in a study of blood T cell repertoires in COVID-19. Libraries were prepared by immunoSEQ multiplex PCR; TCRdb keeps only in-frame clonotypes and omits some of them. The sample includes 200,000 to 250,000 clones, around nine tenths of them seen just once. Sequencing used peripheral blood. The receptors originated from a young woman who had recovered from COVID-19. Each CDR3 is given without its conserved first and last residue. Fields, in order: CDR3 length, V gene, CDR3 protein.

len: 20
v_gene: TRBV19
CDR3aa: ASSKGHGGRGRPMGSNQPQH

len: 13
v_gene: TRBV7-6
CDR3aa: ASSPPTGIEETQY

len: 11
v_gene: TRBV5-6
CDR3aa: ASSLFPNQPQH

len: 12
v_gene: TRBV24-1
CDR3aa: ATSDYGRTGEKY

len: 12
v_gene: TRBV28
CDR3aa: ASSFRGANQPQH

len: 14
v_gene: TRBV6-5
CDR3aa: ASSYSYRGRTGELF

len: 13
v_gene: TRBV9
CDR3aa: ASSPTADPVREQY

len: 11
v_gene: TRBV6-5
CDR3aa: ASRQGLMETQY

len: 14
v_gene: TRBV7-2
CDR3aa: ASSLGTGMSGTEAF

len: 13
v_gene: TRBV10-1
CDR3aa: ASSFGTGMNTEAF